A selection of T cell receptor beta chains follows, all from one sample in a study of graft-versus-host responses after intestinal transplantation. Repertoires were generated with immunoSEQ multiplex PCR, while TCRdb's copy carries only in-frame clones and drops some. This repertoire shows some 90,000 clones, roughly 90% found once; its top ten account for 0.11%. Antigens of these TCRs are unknown. Here the sequenced sample was unstimulated CD4+ T cells sorted from spleen or lymph node cells, taken before intestinal transplant. All receptors come from a human donor who received an intestinal transplant. Both conserved end residues are part of each CDR3. A D gene is named only where the DNA matches it firmly. Some rows mark clone size as missing; the rest say once, few, many or name a class of expanded clone.

v_gene: TRBV6-1; abundance: .; d_gene: TRBD1; j_gene: TRBJ1-2; CDR3nt: TGTGCCAGCAGTGGGGGACAGGTACTAAGAGGTCCTGGCTACACCTTC; CDR3aa: CASSGGQVLRGPGYTF
v_gene: TRBV27; abundance: .; d_gene: TRBD1; j_gene: TRBJ2-5; CDR3nt: TGTGCCAGCTCTCCTCCGGGACAGATATTTGGGACCCAGTACTTC; CDR3aa: CASSPPGQIFGTQYF
v_gene: TRBV25-1; abundance: .; d_gene: TRBD1; j_gene: TRBJ1-1; CDR3nt: TGTGCCAGCAGGAGGACAGGGGGCTACACTGAAGCTTTCTTT; CDR3aa: CASRRTGGYTEAFF
v_gene: TRBV29-1; abundance: .; d_gene: .; j_gene: TRBJ2-5; CDR3nt: TGCAGCGTTGCTAGCCGCAATCAAGAGACCCAGTACTTC; CDR3aa: CSVASRNQETQYF
v_gene: TRBV9; abundance: .; d_gene: TRBD2; j_gene: TRBJ2-3; CDR3nt: TGTGCCAGCAGCGTAGGGACTAGTTCTCAAGATACGCAGTATTTT; CDR3aa: CASSVGTSSQDTQYF
v_gene: TRBV10-3; abundance: .; d_gene: .; j_gene: TRBJ2-3; CDR3nt: TGTGCCACCCAACCCCAGGGCCACAGCACAGATACGCAGTATTTT; CDR3aa: CATQPQGHSTDTQYF
v_gene: TRBV6-4; abundance: .; d_gene: .; j_gene: TRBJ1-2; CDR3nt: TGTGCCAGCAGTGATTGGACTGGCGGCTACACCTTC; CDR3aa: CASSDWTGGYTF
v_gene: TRBV7-9; abundance: once; d_gene: .; j_gene: TRBJ1-2; CDR3nt: TGTGCCAGCAGCTTAGCGGGGGGAGGAGACTATGGCTACACCTTC; CDR3aa: CASSLAGGGDYGYTF
v_gene: TRBV2; abundance: .; d_gene: .; j_gene: TRBJ1-5; CDR3nt: TGTGCCAGCGGGAACGGGGAATCGAGAGGCAATCAGCCCCAGCATTTT; CDR3aa: CASGNGESRGNQPQHF
v_gene: TRBV7-2; abundance: .; d_gene: TRBD2; j_gene: TRBJ2-3; CDR3nt: TGTGCCAGCAGCCATAATCCGGGACTAGCGGGGGGACACGGTTTGCAGTATTTT; CDR3aa: CASSHNPGLAGGHGLQYF
v_gene: TRBV2; abundance: .; d_gene: TRBD2; j_gene: TRBJ2-1; CDR3nt: TGTGCCAGCAGCCCACTCGGACTAGGGTTCCATGAGCAGTTCTTC; CDR3aa: CASSPLGLGFHEQFF
v_gene: TRBV6-5; abundance: .; d_gene: .; j_gene: TRBJ2-7; CDR3nt: TGTGCCAGCAGACCTGACAGGTCAGGTCCCTACGAGCAGTACTTC; CDR3aa: CASRPDRSGPYEQYF
v_gene: TRBV15; abundance: .; d_gene: .; j_gene: TRBJ1-1; CDR3nt: TGTGCCACCAGTTCAGAGAACACTGAAGCTTTCTTT; CDR3aa: CATSSENTEAFF
v_gene: TRBV29-1; abundance: .; d_gene: TRBD2; j_gene: TRBJ2-1; CDR3nt: TGCAGCGTTGCGAGCGGGGGTTACAATGAGCAGTTCTTC; CDR3aa: CSVASGGYNEQFF
v_gene: TRBV27; abundance: .; d_gene: TRBD1; j_gene: TRBJ1-5; CDR3nt: TGTGCCAGCAGTTCACTAAAAGGGACAGTCTATAGCAATCAGCCCCAGCATTTT; CDR3aa: CASSSLKGTVYSNQPQHF
v_gene: TRBV2; abundance: few; d_gene: .; j_gene: TRBJ1-6; CDR3nt: TGTGCCAGCAGTGACCCAAATTCACCCCTCCACTTT; CDR3aa: CASSDPNSPLHF
v_gene: TRBV27; abundance: .; d_gene: .; j_gene: TRBJ2-1; CDR3nt: TGTGCCAGCAGTTTAGGGGCACTCGGGGGGCTCTCCTACAATGAGCAGTTCTTC; CDR3aa: CASSLGALGGLSYNEQFF
v_gene: TRBV5-1; abundance: .; d_gene: .; j_gene: TRBJ1-6; CDR3nt: TGCGCCAGCAGCTTGTATGGCGGAGACTCCTATAATTCACCCCTCCACTTT; CDR3aa: CASSLYGGDSYNSPLHF
v_gene: TRBV5-4; abundance: .; d_gene: .; j_gene: TRBJ2-7; CDR3nt: TGTGCCAGCAGCTTGGCGACAGAGACGCGTGTTGAGCAGTACTTC; CDR3aa: CASSLATETRVEQYF
v_gene: TRBV6-5; abundance: .; d_gene: .; j_gene: TRBJ2-3; CDR3nt: TGTGCCAGCAGTTACCGGGGTCCCGGACGATATACGCAGTATTTT; CDR3aa: CASSYRGPGRYTQYF
v_gene: TRBV9; abundance: .; d_gene: .; j_gene: TRBJ2-5; CDR3nt: TGTGCCAGCAGCATTGGACAGAAAGAGACCCAGTACTTC; CDR3aa: CASSIGQKETQYF
v_gene: TRBV9; abundance: .; d_gene: .; j_gene: TRBJ2-7; CDR3nt: TGTGCCAGCAGCCCCCGAGGGAGTAGCTCCTACGAGCAGTACTTC; CDR3aa: CASSPRGSSSYEQYF
v_gene: TRBV7-8; abundance: .; d_gene: TRBD1; j_gene: TRBJ1-6; CDR3nt: TGTGCCAGCAGCTGGGCGACAGGGAATTCACCCCTCCACTTT; CDR3aa: CASSWATGNSPLHF
v_gene: TRBV9; abundance: .; d_gene: .; j_gene: TRBJ2-5; CDR3nt: TGTGCCAGCAGCGGGCGGGTGGGGGAGACCCAGTACTTC; CDR3aa: CASSGRVGETQYF
v_gene: TRBV6-5; abundance: .; d_gene: TRBD1; j_gene: TRBJ1-2; CDR3nt: TGTGCCAGCACCCAGGGACAGGGGAGCGGCTACACCTTC; CDR3aa: CASTQGQGSGYTF
v_gene: TRBV6-5; abundance: .; d_gene: .; j_gene: TRBJ1-5; CDR3nt: TGTGCCAGCAGGCCCGGTTGGGGGACGGGGGGGCCCCAGCATTTT; CDR3aa: CASRPGWGTGGPQHF
v_gene: TRBV5-6; abundance: .; d_gene: .; j_gene: TRBJ1-1; CDR3nt: TGTGCCAGCAGCTTGAGGGGGGGGACTGAAGCTTTCTTT; CDR3aa: CASSLRGGTEAFF
v_gene: TRBV4-1; abundance: .; d_gene: .; j_gene: TRBJ2-5; CDR3nt: TGCGCCAGCAGCCAAGTTTCGGGACACTATACAGAGACCCAGTACTTC; CDR3aa: CASSQVSGHYTETQYF
v_gene: TRBV7-9; abundance: .; d_gene: .; j_gene: TRBJ1-2; CDR3nt: TGTGCCAGCAGCCCCCGGAGAGCGGGTGTGAATGGCTACACCTTC; CDR3aa: CASSPRRAGVNGYTF
v_gene: TRBV5-1; abundance: .; d_gene: .; j_gene: TRBJ1-1; CDR3nt: TGCGCCAGCAGCTTGTCGGACAGCCTGAATGAAGCTTTCTTT; CDR3aa: CASSLSDSLNEAFF
v_gene: TRBV2; abundance: .; d_gene: .; j_gene: TRBJ2-5; CDR3nt: TGTGCCAGCAGTGACCGCCCTGGTTGGGGCCCTATAGAGACCCAGTACTTC; CDR3aa: CASSDRPGWGPIETQYF
v_gene: TRBV11-2; abundance: .; d_gene: .; j_gene: TRBJ1-3; CDR3nt: TGTGCCAGCAGCTTGGCAGGGGCTGGAAACACCATATATTTT; CDR3aa: CASSLAGAGNTIYF
v_gene: TRBV9; abundance: .; d_gene: .; j_gene: TRBJ1-5; CDR3nt: TGTGCCAGCGGCCGCCTTGCGGGGAATCAGCCCCAGCATTTT; CDR3aa: CASGRLAGNQPQHF
v_gene: TRBV2; abundance: once; d_gene: .; j_gene: TRBJ1-6; CDR3nt: TGTGCCAGCAGCTCCTTGGGTAGCTATTCACCCCTCCACTTT; CDR3aa: CASSSLGSYSPLHF
v_gene: TRBV9; abundance: .; d_gene: .; j_gene: TRBJ1-1; CDR3nt: TGTGCCAGCAGCGTAGGATCAAGAGGAAACACTGAAGCTTTCTTT; CDR3aa: CASSVGSRGNTEAFF
v_gene: TRBV6-1; abundance: .; d_gene: .; j_gene: TRBJ1-1; CDR3nt: TGTGCCAGCAGTGAGAGGGGGTCGGGCACTGAAGCTTTCTTT; CDR3aa: CASSERGSGTEAFF
v_gene: TRBV6-6; abundance: few; d_gene: .; j_gene: TRBJ2-1; CDR3nt: TGTGCCAGCAGCCCCGACTCTTACAATGAGCAGTTCTTC; CDR3aa: CASSPDSYNEQFF
v_gene: TRBV7-8; abundance: .; d_gene: .; j_gene: TRBJ2-7; CDR3nt: TGTGCCAGCAGCTTAGGTCCGCGGGTCGAGCAGTACTTC; CDR3aa: CASSLGPRVEQYF
v_gene: TRBV21-1; abundance: .; d_gene: .; j_gene: TRBJ1-5; CDR3nt: TGTGCCAGCAGCAAGACAAAGGACAATCAGCCCCAGCATTTT; CDR3aa: CASSKTKDNQPQHF
v_gene: TRBV11-2; abundance: .; d_gene: .; j_gene: TRBJ1-2; CDR3nt: TGTGCCAGTGCGGCAAACTATGGCTACACCTTC; CDR3aa: CASAANYGYTF
v_gene: TRBV9; abundance: .; d_gene: .; j_gene: TRBJ2-7; CDR3nt: TGTGCCAGCAGCGTAGCTACAGGGGGGGTCTACGAGCAGTACTTC; CDR3aa: CASSVATGGVYEQYF
v_gene: TRBV5-4; abundance: .; d_gene: TRBD2; j_gene: TRBJ2-2; CDR3nt: TGTGCCAGCAGGAGCGGGACTAGCGGGGGGGCCGGGGAGCTGTTTTTT; CDR3aa: CASRSGTSGGAGELFF
v_gene: TRBV4-2; abundance: .; d_gene: .; j_gene: TRBJ1-1; CDR3nt: TGTGCCAGCAGCCAAAACAGGGTTGTATTAGGCACTGAAGCTTTCTTT; CDR3aa: CASSQNRVVLGTEAFF
v_gene: TRBV5-1; abundance: .; d_gene: TRBD2; j_gene: TRBJ2-3; CDR3nt: TGCGCCAGCAGCTTGGCCGGGACTAGCGGAATGGGGACAGATACGCAGTATTTT; CDR3aa: CASSLAGTSGMGTDTQYF